This T cell receptor beta chain is from a study of blood T cell repertoires in COVID-19. Whole-study context: COVID-19 samples collected from the United States, Italy and Spain covered acute and convalescent phases.

V lost 5 bases to trimming and J lost 1 base, with 14 bases between them. CDR1 and CDR2 (germline): SEHNR, FQNEAQ (reference sequence). The CDR3 extends over 15 amino acids. Generated by immunoSEQ multiplex PCR, the TCRdb table keeps only in-frame clones and is missing some. The sample contains some 350,000 clones, about 90% of which appear only once. The specimen was peripheral blood. The J gene is TRBJ1-1, the V gene TRBV7-9; tentative D call: TRBD1 (5 bases). This sequence was found in a woman aged 18 to 35 who had recovered from COVID-19. CDR3 amino acids: CASSQTAGRNTEAFF. CDR3 in DNA: TGTGCCAGCAGCCAGACGGCAGGGCGGAACACTGAAGCTTTCTTT.